The 27 T cell receptor beta chains below were found in one sample sequenced in a study of blood T cell repertoires in COVID-19. Here immunoSEQ multiplex PCR was the method, and the copy in TCRdb shows in-frame clones only, minus some. The table includes fewer than 80,000 clones, approximately 87% detected once. Specimen: peripheral blood. The receptors shown here come from a human donor in a cohort sampled during active COVID-19.

The chain carries TRBV2 and TRBJ1-4; D may be TRBD1 (5 bases). V lost 8 bases and J lost 4, with 14 bases in between. There are 14 residues in the CDR3. Per germline, CDR1 SNHLY and CDR2 FYNNEI. CDR3: CASGKGRDNEKLFF. Written as DNA, the CDR3 is TGTGCCAGCGGAAAGGGGCGGGATAATGAAAAACTGTTTTTT.

CDR3 amino acids: CASSDDQVGNTEAFF. The CDR3, as DNA: TGTGCCAGCAGTGATGACCAGGTAGGGAACACTGAAGCTTTCTTT. The chain couples TRBV6-1 to TRBJ1-1; D not resolved. The CDR3 loop spans 15 amino acids. V was cut by 3 bases and J by 1 base, with 12 bases left in between. The germline CDR1 and CDR2 sequences are MNHNS and SASEGT.

The chain has TRBV7-2 and TRBJ1-1; TRBD1 matches at 10 bases. CDR1 is SGHTA and CDR2 is FQGNSA in the germline V gene. The CDR3 runs to 15 residues. V lost 5 bases to trimming and J lost 2 bases; unmatched junction nucleotides: 5. This CDR3 reads CASSDRTGGNTEAFF. CDR3 DNA: TGTGCCAGCAGCGATCGGACAGGGGGAAACACTGAAGCTTTCTTT.

This chain connects TRBV28 to TRBJ1-4, with 8 bases that match TRBD1. V was pared by 6 bases and J by 8 bases, with 8 bases of the junction left unmatched. Germline assignment: CDR1 MDHEN and CDR2 SYDVKM. The CDR3 has 14 amino acids. Written as DNA, the CDR3 is TGTGCCAGCAGCACCGACAGGGGAGGAGAAAAACTGTTTTTT. Translated: CASSTDRGGEKLFF.

The chain is built from TRBV28 and TRBJ2-7; 12 nucleotides align to TRBD2. The CDR3 totals 16 residues. In germline, CDR1 is MDHEN, CDR2 SYDVKM. The V gene end was trimmed by 5 bases and the J gene end by 6 bases; junction bases not matched to a gene: 11. This CDR3 reads CASSQASSSGRAEQYF. For the CDR3, the DNA is TGTGCCAGCAGTCAAGCTTCGTCTAGCGGGAGGGCCGAGCAGTACTTC.

V is TRBV10-3 and J is TRBJ2-7; weak D call: TRBD1 (6 bases). This CDR3 region has 13 residues. The germline V gene has CDR1 ENHRY and CDR2 SYGVKD. Trimming shortened V by 4 bases and J by 0 bases, and 7 bases separated the two germline ends. CDR3 residues: CAISVGGSYEQYF. The CDR3 DNA follows: TGTGCCATCAGTGTAGGGGGCTCCTACGAGCAGTACTTC.

This chain uses TRBV4-3 with TRBJ1-6, with 8 nucleotides matching TRBD1. This CDR3 is 16 amino acids long. Germline CDR1 is LGHNA and CDR2 is YSLEER. J lost 0 bases, V lost 4 bases, and 2 bases had no gene match. The CDR3 DNA sequence: TGCGCCAGCAGCCCTGGACAGGGCTCCTATAATTCACCCCTCCACTTT. Translated, it gives CASSPGQGSYNSPLHF.

The chain recombines TRBV27 with TRBJ1-4; TRBD1 is a possible D gene (5 bases). This CDR3 spans 14 amino acids. Germline V gives CDR1 MNHEY, CDR2 SMNVEV (reference sequence). V lost 5 bases and J 7 bases, leaving 14 bases between the germline ends. The CDR3 region has the DNA TGTGCCAGCAGTCCCCGAGCAGGGTCTGAAAAACTGTTTTTT. Protein: CASSPRAGSEKLFF.

This clone was counted only a few times. The rearrangement links TRBV6-2 or TRBV6-3 to TRBJ2-1; D is possibly TRBD2 (6 bases). The germline V and J ends were trimmed by 4 bases and 6 bases, with 25 bases remaining between them. In germline, CDR1 is MNHEY, CDR2 SVGEGT. The CDR3 covers 18 residues. The CDR3 loop reads CASSSTGLLRGGVNEQFF. As DNA, the CDR3 is TGTGCCAGCAGTTCCACCGGACTCTTACGGGGAGGAGTCAATGAGCAGTTCTTC.

The chain has TRBV7-2 and TRBJ2-1, with 10 bases matching TRBD2. J gave up 4 bases and V 6 bases, and 6 bases lay outside the gene matches. The CDR3 runs to 15 residues. Germline CDR1 SGHTA, CDR2 FQGNSA. In DNA form, the CDR3 reads TGTGCCAGCAGAAACCTAGCGGGGGTGTACAATGAGCAGTTCTTC. This codes for CASRNLAGVYNEQFF.

The V gene is TRBV13, the J gene TRBJ1-4; 8 nucleotides agree with TRBD1. Looked up from germline, CDR1 is PRHDT and CDR2 is FYEKMQ (reference sequence). The CDR3 has 14 amino acids. The junction had 4 bases not matched to a gene; V was cut back by 3 bases and J by 7 bases. The CDR3 reads CASSFAGGSEKLFF. In DNA, the CDR3 is TGTGCCAGCAGCTTTGCAGGGGGCAGTGAAAAACTGTTTTTT.

J is TRBJ1-2 and V is TRBV4-3, with a tentative D call TRBD1 (6 bases). Germline CDR1 and CDR2: LGHNA and YSLEER. The CDR3 contains 14 residues. Trimming cost V 3 bases and J 5 bases, with 13 bases left between them. The CDR3 reads CASSQGASSYGYTF. The CDR3 coding sequence is TGCGCCAGCAGCCAGGGGGCAAGCTCTTATGGCTACACCTTC.

DNA of the CDR3: TGTGCCAGCAGTGAGAGGGGAGGGACGCAGTATTTT. Translation: CASSERGGTQYF. The chain couples TRBV6-1 to TRBJ2-3; TRBD2 agrees at 7 bases. This CDR3 has 12 residues. Germline V CDR1 and CDR2: MNHNS, SASEGT. Trimming removed 3 bases from V and 9 bases from J; junction bases left unmatched: 3.

This clone was detected only once. The chain joins TRBV9 to TRBJ2-3; tentative D call: TRBD2 (5 bases). The CDR3 contains 17 residues. V was shortened by 3 bases and J by 3 bases, with 20 bases between the two germline ends. From germline, CDR1 is SGDLS and CDR2 YYNGEE. The CDR3 loop reads CASSARGLTTATDTQYF. The CDR3 bases are TGTGCCAGCAGCGCCCGAGGACTCACGACCGCAACAGATACGCAGTATTTT.

This clone was seen more than once but under ten times. The chain combines TRBV7-9 with TRBJ2-7; D is ambiguous. V was clipped by 0 bases and J by 0 bases, with 6 bases between them. This CDR3 comprises 14 residues. CDR1 is SEHNR and CDR2 is FQNEAQ in the germline V gene (reference sequence). For the CDR3, the DNA is TGTGCCAGCAGCTTAGCGGAGAGCTCCTACGAGCAGTACTTC. Its protein product is CASSLAESSYEQYF.

A word on this clone: Other DNA variants within this sample encode the same CDR3. V is TRBV7-2 and J is TRBJ2-5, with a possible D match to TRBD2 (6 bases). The CDR3 has 14 amino acids. Germline V gene sequence: CDR1 SGHTA, CDR2 FQGNSA. V was pared by 1 base and J by 5 bases, with 11 bases between. CDR3 bases: TGTGCCAGCAGCTTAGGGGGCGCGGGGGAGACCCAGTACTTC. This gives the protein CASSLGGAGETQYF.

The CDR3 nucleotides are TGTGCCAGCAGCTTCCCCCTCGGGGGAGAGACCCAGTACTTC. Translating it yields CASSFPLGGETQYF. V and J are TRBV7-2 and TRBJ2-5; possibly TRBD2 for D (6 bases). The V end was cut by 3 bases, the J end by 4 bases, with 12 bases between. This CDR3 is 14 amino acids long. Germline V gives CDR1 SGHTA, CDR2 FQGNSA.

V usage is TRBV7-2 and J usage is TRBJ2-7; D gene uncertain. The CDR3 consists of 14 residues. The germline CDR1 and CDR2 sequences are SGHTA and FQGNSA. V was clipped by 1 base and J by 1 base, with 8 bases between them. CDR3 DNA sequence: TGTGCCAGCAGCTTAGGGGCAGGATCCTACGAGCAGTACTTC. It specifies CASSLGAGSYEQYF.

The gene calls are TRBV7-2 and TRBJ2-7, with 9 positions matching TRBD2. Germline trimming cut 1 base from V and 2 bases from J; bases unmatched to any gene: 0. CDR1 is SGHTA and CDR2 is FQGNSA in the germline V gene. This CDR3 is built from 14 residues. The CDR3 sequence is CASSLERGAYEQYF. Written as DNA, the CDR3 is TGTGCCAGCAGCTTAGAGCGGGGGGCCTACGAGCAGTACTTC.

V gene TRBV27 combines with J gene TRBJ1-5; 7 bases fit TRBD1. V lost 3 bases and J lost 2; bases outside the gene matches: 7. Germline V lookup: CDR1 MNHEY, CDR2 SMNVEV (reference sequence). The CDR3 sequence is 16 residues long. CDR3 sequence (DNA): TGTGCCAGCAGTTTTGGAGGGGGCGGGGGCAATCAGCCCCAGCATTTT. As protein: CASSFGGGGGNQPQHF.

J is TRBJ2-7 and V is TRBV27, with 14 bases lining up with TRBD2. The CDR3 contains 20 residues. Looked up from germline, CDR1 is MNHEY and CDR2 is SMNVEV (reference sequence). The trim removed 4 bases at V and 0 bases at J, leaving 14 bases unmatched. CDR3 coding DNA: TGTGCCAGCAGTTCAATGATGACGACTAGCGGGAGGGTGAGCTCCTACGAGCAGTACTTC. Its translation is CASSSMMTTSGRVSSYEQYF.

The chain joins TRBV29-1 to TRBJ1-2, with D possibly being TRBD1 (5 bases). Germline V gene lookup returns CDR1 SQVTM and CDR2 ANQGSEA. This CDR3 region has 14 residues. Trimming left V 7 bases short and J 4 bases short, with 19 bases between. The CDR3 sequence is CSGVTDIPFYGYTF. CDR3 sequence (DNA): TGCAGCGGGGTGACAGACATACCTTTCTATGGCTACACCTTC.

The V gene is TRBV5-1, the J gene TRBJ2-2, with 7 bases aligning to TRBD2. The J segment lost 5 bases and the V segment lost 1 base, leaving 8 bases of the junction unmatched. CDR3 length equals 16 residues. Germline lookup yields CDR1 SGHRS and CDR2 YFSETQ. CDR3 DNA: TGCGCCAGCAGCTTGCAGGGCGGGAGTCGGACCGGGGAGCTGTTTTTT. It yields the protein CASSLQGGSRTGELFF.

The chain carries TRBV7-8 and TRBJ2-5, with D maybe TRBD1 (5 bases). Trimming removed 1 base from V and 3 bases from J, with 9 bases in between. Germline loops: CDR1 SGHVS, CDR2 FQNEAQ. This CDR3 is built from 14 residues. Here the CDR3 DNA reads TGTGCCAGCAGCTTAGTATCCAGGGAAGAGACCCAGTACTTC. It translates to CASSLVSREETQYF.

The chain links TRBV6-6 to TRBJ2-7; 10 nucleotides agree with TRBD1. Germline CDR1 reads MNHNY; CDR2 reads SVGAGI (reference sequence). V shed 7 bases, J shed 2 bases, and the junction held 5 bases outside the gene matches. The CDR3 is made up of 14 amino acids. The CDR3 DNA reads TGTGCCAGCAAGAAGGGACAGGGGCCCTACGAGCAGTACTTC. As protein: CASKKGQGPYEQYF.

This sequence joins TRBV7-9 and TRBJ1-2, with no clear D. V was clipped by 3 bases and J by 0 bases, with 11 bases between them. Germline loops: CDR1 SEHNR, CDR2 FQNEAQ (reference sequence). This CDR3 is built from 15 residues. The CDR3 is CASSFNPGSNYGYTF. CDR3 nucleotides: TGTGCCAGCAGCTTTAATCCAGGTTCTAACTATGGCTACACCTTC.

The chain couples TRBV28 to TRBJ2-7, with TRBD2 identical over 13 bases. The CDR3 length is 15 residues. V dropped 4 bases and J dropped 6; count of bases not matched to a gene: 6. Looked up from germline, CDR1 is MDHEN and CDR2 is SYDVKM. The CDR3 bases are TGTGCCAGCAGTTCCGGGACTAGCGGGATTGGCGAGCAGTACTTC. As protein: CASSSGTSGIGEQYF.